This T cell receptor beta chain came from a study of T cell responses to AZD1222 COVID-19 vaccine. The CDR3 runs 15 residues. From germline, CDR1 is SEHNR and CDR2 FQNEAQ (reference sequence). Data came from immunoSEQ multiplex PCR; TCRdb stores just in-frame clones and leaves some out. Among 130,000 to 150,000 clones, roughly 90% were seen once, and the ten largest hold around 2.8%. About this clone itself: The germline gene is not matched at one end of the junction; a read error may be the cause.

This chain joins TRBV7-9 and TRBJ1-2, with a possible D match to TRBD1 (6 bases). The sequence was obtained from an adult in good health. Specimen: peripheral blood, collected on day 0 of AZD1222 vaccination. Here the CDR3 reads CASSQTLQGNYGYTF. The CDR3 DNA sequence: TGTGCCAGCAGTCAAACACTACAGGGAAACTACGGCTACACCTTC.